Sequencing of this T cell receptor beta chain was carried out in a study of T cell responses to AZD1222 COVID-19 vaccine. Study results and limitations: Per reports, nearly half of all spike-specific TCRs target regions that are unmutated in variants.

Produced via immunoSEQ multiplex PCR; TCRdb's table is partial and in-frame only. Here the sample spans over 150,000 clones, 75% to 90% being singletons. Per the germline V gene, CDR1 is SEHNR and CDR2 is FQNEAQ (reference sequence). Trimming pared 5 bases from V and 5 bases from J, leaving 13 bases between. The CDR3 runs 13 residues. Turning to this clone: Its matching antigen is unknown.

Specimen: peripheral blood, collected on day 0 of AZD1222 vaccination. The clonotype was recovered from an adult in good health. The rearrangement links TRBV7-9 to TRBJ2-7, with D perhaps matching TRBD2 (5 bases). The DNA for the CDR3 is TGTGCCAGCAGCCCCGAGAGGGCTCACGAGCAGTACTTC. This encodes CASSPERAHEQYF.